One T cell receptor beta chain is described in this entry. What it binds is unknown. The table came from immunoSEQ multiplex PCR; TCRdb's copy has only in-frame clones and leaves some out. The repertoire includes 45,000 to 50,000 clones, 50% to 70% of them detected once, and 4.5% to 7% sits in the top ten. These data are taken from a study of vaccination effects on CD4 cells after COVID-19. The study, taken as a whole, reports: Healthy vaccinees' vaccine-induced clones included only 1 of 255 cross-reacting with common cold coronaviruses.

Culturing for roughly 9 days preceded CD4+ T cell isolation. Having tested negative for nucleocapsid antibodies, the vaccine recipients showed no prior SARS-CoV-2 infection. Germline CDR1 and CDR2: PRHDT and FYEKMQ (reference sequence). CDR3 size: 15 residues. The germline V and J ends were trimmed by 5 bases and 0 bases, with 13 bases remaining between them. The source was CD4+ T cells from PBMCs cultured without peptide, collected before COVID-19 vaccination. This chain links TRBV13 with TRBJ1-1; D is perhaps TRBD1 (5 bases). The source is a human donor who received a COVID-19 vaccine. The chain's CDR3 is CASSHRDQMNTEAFF. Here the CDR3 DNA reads TGTGCCAGCAGCCACCGGGACCAAATGAACACTGAAGCTTTCTTT.